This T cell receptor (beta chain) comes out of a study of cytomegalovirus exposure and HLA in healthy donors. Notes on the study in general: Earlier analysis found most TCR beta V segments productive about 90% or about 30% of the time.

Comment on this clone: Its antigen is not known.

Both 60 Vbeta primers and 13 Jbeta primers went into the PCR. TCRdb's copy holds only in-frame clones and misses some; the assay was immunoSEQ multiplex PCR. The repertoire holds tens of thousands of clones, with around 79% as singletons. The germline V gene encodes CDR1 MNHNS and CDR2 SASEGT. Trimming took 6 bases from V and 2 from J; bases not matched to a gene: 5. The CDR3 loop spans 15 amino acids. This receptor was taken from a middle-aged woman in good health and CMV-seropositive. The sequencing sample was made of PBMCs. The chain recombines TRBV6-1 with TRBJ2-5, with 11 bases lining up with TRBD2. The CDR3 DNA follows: TGTGCCAGCAGCTCGACTAGCGGGATTCAAGAGACCCAGTACTTC. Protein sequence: CASSSTSGIQETQYF.